Below, one T cell receptor beta chain is given with its context. This entry comes from a study of spatial heterogeneity in lung cancer. Time point noted: blood at routine non-recurrence follow-up after resection. Extraction of whole RNA from tumor, nontumor lung or frozen PBMC preceded unsorted sequencing. MiXCR was run by TCRdb on the 5' RACE reads, yielding one entry per CDR3 protein. The sample comprises roughly 30,000 distinct CDR3 sequences, more than 9% of which are singletons, and under 30% rests with the top ten. CDR1 ENHRY and CDR2 SYGVKD come from the germline V gene. The V and J ends lost 6 bases and 5 bases, in that order; junction bases with no gene match: 9. The CDR3 is 15 amino acids.

The chain combines TRBV10-3 with TRBJ2-5; the match to TRBD2 covers 10 bases. The TCR comes from a female donor with early-stage non-small cell lung cancer. The source material was PBMCs, sampled at follow-up. CDR3: CAISPTAGGPETQYF. CDR3 nucleotide sequence: TGTGCCATCAGCCCAACAGCGGGGGGGCCGGAGACCCAGTACTTC.